The rows below give T cell receptor beta chains drawn from one sample of a study of T cells after yellow fever vaccination. TCRdb redid the calling of the 5' RACE reads with MiXCR, one entry per CDR3 protein. The data show 250,000 to 400,000 distinct CDR3 sequences, 3.5% to 4.5% seen once. Sequencing used PBMCs, obtained 15 days after the yellow fever booster vaccination. These TCRs come from a man younger than 30 who received the YFV17D yellow fever vaccine. Each CDR3 is given with its conserved first and last residue. Size tells how often a clone was seen (once, few, many) or the class of an expanded clone, and some rows leave it out.

v_call: TRBV5-1; clone_size: few; cdr3_aa: CASNPGQGTQYF
v_call: TRBV4-1; clone_size: few; cdr3_aa: CASSQGLARKENTEAFF
v_call: TRBV4-2; clone_size: few; cdr3_aa: CASSQDPRIEAFF
v_call: TRBV7-9; clone_size: many; cdr3_aa: CASSSGPTSYEQYF
v_call: TRBV4-3; clone_size: many; cdr3_aa: CASSQRHVGLGYGYTF
v_call: TRBV6-5; clone_size: many; cdr3_aa: CASSYGGLLSGANVLTF
v_call: TRBV10-3; clone_size: many; cdr3_aa: CASYQGVPHTGELFF
v_call: TRBV7-2; clone_size: few; cdr3_aa: CASSPIGGYNEQFF
v_call: TRBV3-1; clone_size: .; cdr3_aa: CASSQDGGWDQPQHF
v_call: TRBV4-2; clone_size: few; cdr3_aa: CASSQEVAGMGYTF
v_call: TRBV24-1; clone_size: .; cdr3_aa: CATSDPGYNEQFF
v_call: TRBV6-2/TRBV6-3; clone_size: few; cdr3_aa: CASLDTGRVETQYF
v_call: TRBV5-5; clone_size: .; cdr3_aa: CASSPGIRGGNTGELFF
v_call: TRBV7-2; clone_size: few; cdr3_aa: CASSLAQQNTIYF
v_call: TRBV7-3; clone_size: many; cdr3_aa: CASTFGAGNEQFF
v_call: TRBV7-2; clone_size: .; cdr3_aa: CASSLQGDSYNEQFF